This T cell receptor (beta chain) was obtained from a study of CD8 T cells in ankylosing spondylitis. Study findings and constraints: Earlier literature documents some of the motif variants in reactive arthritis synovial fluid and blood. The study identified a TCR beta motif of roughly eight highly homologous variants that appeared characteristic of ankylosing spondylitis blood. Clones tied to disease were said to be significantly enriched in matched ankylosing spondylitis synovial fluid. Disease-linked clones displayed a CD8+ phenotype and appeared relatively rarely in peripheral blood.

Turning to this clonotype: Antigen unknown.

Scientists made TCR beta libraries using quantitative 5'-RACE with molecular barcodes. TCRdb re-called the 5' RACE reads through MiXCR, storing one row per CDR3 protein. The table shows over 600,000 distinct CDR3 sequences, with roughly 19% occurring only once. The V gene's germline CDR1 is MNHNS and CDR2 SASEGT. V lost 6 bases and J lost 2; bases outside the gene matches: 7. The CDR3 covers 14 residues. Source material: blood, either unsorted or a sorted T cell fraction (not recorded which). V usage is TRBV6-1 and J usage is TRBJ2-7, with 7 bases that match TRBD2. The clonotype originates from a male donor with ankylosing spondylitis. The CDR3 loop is CASRSSGGTYEQYF. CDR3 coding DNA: TGTGCCAGCAGATCTAGCGGAGGGACCTACGAGCAGTACTTC.